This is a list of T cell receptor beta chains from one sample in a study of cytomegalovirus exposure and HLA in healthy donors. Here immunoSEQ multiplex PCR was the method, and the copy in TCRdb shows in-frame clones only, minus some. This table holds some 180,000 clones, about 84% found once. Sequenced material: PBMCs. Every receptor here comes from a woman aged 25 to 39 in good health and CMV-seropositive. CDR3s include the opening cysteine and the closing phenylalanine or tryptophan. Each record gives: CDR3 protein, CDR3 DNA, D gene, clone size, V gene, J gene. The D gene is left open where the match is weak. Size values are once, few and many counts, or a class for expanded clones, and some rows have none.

cdr3_aa: CASSLVEYTDTQYF
cdr3_nt: TGTGCCAGCAGCTTAGTGGAGTACACAGATACGCAGTATTTT
d_call: .
clone_size: .
v_call: TRBV7-9
j_call: TRBJ2-3

cdr3_aa: CASSLGSMNTEAFF
cdr3_nt: TGTGCCAGCAGTTTAGGGAGTATGAACACTGAAGCTTTCTTT
d_call: .
clone_size: .
v_call: TRBV28
j_call: TRBJ1-1

cdr3_aa: CASSVSINNEQFF
cdr3_nt: TGTGCCAGCAGCGTTTCCATCAACAATGAGCAGTTCTTC
d_call: .
clone_size: .
v_call: TRBV7-6
j_call: TRBJ2-1

cdr3_aa: CASSPPGTGGEKLFF
cdr3_nt: TGTGCCAGCAGTCCACCCGGGACAGGGGGAGAAAAACTGTTTTTT
d_call: TRBD1
clone_size: once
v_call: TRBV28
j_call: TRBJ1-4

cdr3_aa: CASSSYQVSSYNEQFF
cdr3_nt: TGCGCCAGCAGCTCCTACCAGGTTAGCTCCTACAATGAGCAGTTCTTC
d_call: .
clone_size: .
v_call: TRBV5-1
j_call: TRBJ2-1

cdr3_aa: CASLRTSGSHEQYF
cdr3_nt: TGTGCCAGCTTACGGACTAGCGGGAGTCACGAGCAGTACTTC
d_call: TRBD2
clone_size: .
v_call: TRBV7-9
j_call: TRBJ2-7

cdr3_aa: CASSQDWRIVAGELFF
cdr3_nt: TGCGCCAGCAGCCAAGATTGGCGGATCGTGGCCGGGGAGCTGTTTTTT
d_call: .
clone_size: .
v_call: TRBV4-1
j_call: TRBJ2-2

cdr3_aa: CASFSEDTNEKLFF
cdr3_nt: TGTGCCAGCTTTTCAGAGGACACAAATGAAAAACTGTTTTTT
d_call: .
clone_size: .
v_call: TRBV6-6
j_call: TRBJ1-4

cdr3_aa: CASSEGPPGLLSYEQYF
cdr3_nt: TGTGCCAGCAGTGAAGGGCCGCCGGGGTTGCTTTCCTACGAGCAGTACTTC
d_call: .
clone_size: .
v_call: TRBV6-1
j_call: TRBJ2-7

cdr3_aa: CSGTSGSSTDTQYF
cdr3_nt: TGCAGCGGGACTAGCGGGTCTAGCACAGATACGCAGTATTTT
d_call: TRBD2
clone_size: .
v_call: TRBV29-1
j_call: TRBJ2-3

cdr3_aa: CSAAEGETQYF
cdr3_nt: TGCAGCGCCGCCGAGGGAGAGACCCAGTACTTC
d_call: .
clone_size: .
v_call: TRBV29-1
j_call: TRBJ2-5

cdr3_aa: CASSQGGQFRNQPQHF
cdr3_nt: TGTGCCAGCAGCCAAGGGGGACAGTTTCGCAATCAGCCCCAGCATTTT
d_call: TRBD1
clone_size: .
v_call: TRBV4-2
j_call: TRBJ1-5

cdr3_aa: CASSPVPTSGREQFF
cdr3_nt: TGTGCCAGCTCACCAGTCCCCACTAGCGGGAGGGAACAGTTCTTC
d_call: TRBD2
clone_size: many
v_call: TRBV18
j_call: TRBJ2-1

cdr3_aa: CASSYSDRENQPQHF
cdr3_nt: TGTGCCAGCAGCTATAGTGACAGGGAAAATCAGCCCCAGCATTTT
d_call: TRBD1
clone_size: .
v_call: TRBV7-2
j_call: TRBJ1-5

cdr3_aa: CASSLMGTESYEQYF
cdr3_nt: TGCGCCAGCAGCTTGATGGGGACAGAAAGCTACGAGCAGTACTTC
d_call: TRBD1
clone_size: once
v_call: TRBV5-1
j_call: TRBJ2-7

cdr3_aa: CASSPTQGSGEAFF
cdr3_nt: TGTGCCAGCAGCCCTACACAGGGGAGCGGTGAAGCTTTCTTT
d_call: TRBD1
clone_size: .
v_call: TRBV9
j_call: TRBJ1-1

cdr3_aa: CATSSSIRADYGYTF
cdr3_nt: TGTGCCACCAGCAGTAGTATCAGGGCGGACTATGGCTACACCTTC
d_call: .
clone_size: .
v_call: TRBV15
j_call: TRBJ1-2

cdr3_aa: CAWGSGTGELFF
cdr3_nt: TGTGCCTGGGGGAGTGGGACCGGGGAGCTGTTTTTT
d_call: .
clone_size: .
v_call: TRBV30
j_call: TRBJ2-2

cdr3_aa: CASSERRASSGANVLTF
cdr3_nt: TGTGCCAGCAGTGAACGGAGGGCGAGCTCTGGGGCCAACGTCCTGACTTTC
d_call: .
clone_size: .
v_call: TRBV25-1
j_call: TRBJ2-6

cdr3_aa: CASSSTWGQGVDEQYF
cdr3_nt: TGTGCCAGCAGTTCAACCTGGGGGCAGGGTGTAGACGAGCAGTACTTC
d_call: .
clone_size: .
v_call: TRBV7-8
j_call: TRBJ2-7

cdr3_aa: CASSETQDNTEAFF
cdr3_nt: TGCGCCAGCAGTGAGACTCAGGATAACACTGAAGCTTTCTTT
d_call: .
clone_size: .
v_call: TRBV10-1
j_call: TRBJ1-1

cdr3_aa: CASSGTSGGADTQYF
cdr3_nt: TGTGCCAGCAGCGGGACTAGCGGGGGGGCCGATACGCAGTATTTT
d_call: TRBD2
clone_size: .
v_call: TRBV6-1
j_call: TRBJ2-3

cdr3_aa: CASSLLMVGTDTQYF
cdr3_nt: TGTGCCAGCAGTCTACTTATGGTCGGCACAGATACGCAGTATTTT
d_call: .
clone_size: .
v_call: TRBV28
j_call: TRBJ2-3

cdr3_aa: CASSYKVGGAPHEQYF
cdr3_nt: TGTGCCAGCAGCTATAAAGTAGGGGGCGCCCCCCACGAGCAGTACTTC
d_call: TRBD1
clone_size: .
v_call: TRBV7-2
j_call: TRBJ2-7

cdr3_aa: CASRRTSPSYNEQFF
cdr3_nt: TGTGCCAGCAGGAGGACTAGCCCCTCGTACAATGAGCAGTTCTTC
d_call: TRBD2
clone_size: .
v_call: TRBV7-8
j_call: TRBJ2-1

cdr3_aa: CASRGGRNTIYF
cdr3_nt: TGTGCCAGTCGCGGGGGCCGAAACACCATATATTTT
d_call: .
clone_size: .
v_call: TRBV7-2
j_call: TRBJ1-3